Listed below are T cell receptor beta chains from one sample, sequenced in a study of T cells in Graves' hyperthyroidism and ophthalmopathy. TCRdb reprocessed the multiplex PCR reads via MiXCR and lists one record per CDR3 protein. The profile shows about half a million distinct CDR3 sequences, approximately 20% of them singletons. Sequenced input: blood. These receptor sequences come from a man in his forties with Graves' ophthalmopathy. Each CDR3 is given with its conserved first and last residue. A D gene is named only where the DNA matches it firmly. Clone sizes are given selectively: once, few, many, or a class where the clone is expanded.

j_call: TRBJ2-7; clone_size: NA; v_call: TRBV5-4; d_call: TRBD1; cdr3_nt: TGTGCCAGCAGCCAGACAGGGGATCTCTACGAGCAGTACTTC; cdr3_aa: CASSQTGDLYEQYF
j_call: TRBJ2-7; clone_size: many; v_call: TRBV12-3/TRBV12-4; d_call: NA; cdr3_nt: TGTGCCAGCAGTCGAACACAGGGGAGGCACGAGCAGTACTTC; cdr3_aa: CASSRTQGRHEQYF
j_call: TRBJ2-5; clone_size: many; v_call: TRBV2; d_call: TRBD1; cdr3_nt: TGTGCCAGCAAGGGACAGGGTGAACAGACCCAGTACTTC; cdr3_aa: CASKGQGEQTQYF
j_call: TRBJ2-7; clone_size: NA; v_call: TRBV6-2/TRBV6-3; d_call: NA; cdr3_nt: TGTGCCAGCAGAATCCACGGGGATTTGGGCGCCTACGAGCAGTACTTC; cdr3_aa: CASRIHGDLGAYEQYF
j_call: TRBJ1-5; clone_size: few; v_call: TRBV6-1; d_call: TRBD1; cdr3_nt: TGTGCCAGCAGTGAAGAAACAGGGGGCGCGTATAAGCCCCAGCATTTT; cdr3_aa: CASSEETGGAYKPQHF
j_call: TRBJ2-3; clone_size: NA; v_call: TRBV7-9; d_call: NA; cdr3_nt: TGTGCCAGCACCGGACTTCGCACAGATACGCAGTATTTT; cdr3_aa: CASTGLRTDTQYF
j_call: TRBJ2-7; clone_size: many; v_call: TRBV20-1; d_call: NA; cdr3_nt: TGCAGTGCTCCGGGGGTTGGGAGCGTGTCCTACGAGCAGTACTTC; cdr3_aa: CSAPGVGSVSYEQYF
j_call: TRBJ2-7; clone_size: NA; v_call: TRBV2; d_call: NA; cdr3_nt: TGTGGCAGCAGTGGGGACTCCTACGAGCAGTACTTC; cdr3_aa: CGSSGDSYEQYF
j_call: TRBJ1-5; clone_size: NA; v_call: TRBV9; d_call: TRBD1; cdr3_nt: TGTGCCAGCAGCCAGGGGGCAGGGGGTCCGTGGCGCAATCAGCCCCAGCATTTT; cdr3_aa: CASSQGAGGPWRNQPQHF
j_call: TRBJ1-2; clone_size: NA; v_call: TRBV24-1; d_call: NA; cdr3_nt: TGTGCCTCTCAAGGGGGGGACGGCTACACCTTC; cdr3_aa: CASQGGDGYTF
j_call: TRBJ1-1; clone_size: few; v_call: TRBV12-3/TRBV12-4; d_call: NA; cdr3_nt: TGTGCCAGCGGAATCCAATCGAACACTGAAGCTTTCTTT; cdr3_aa: CASGIQSNTEAFF
j_call: TRBJ1-2; clone_size: few; v_call: TRBV7-9; d_call: NA; cdr3_nt: TGTGCCAGCAGCGGCCGGACGGAGAGCTGCACCTTC; cdr3_aa: CASSGRTESCTF
j_call: TRBJ2-1; clone_size: few; v_call: TRBV6-1; d_call: TRBD2; cdr3_nt: TGTGCCAGCAGTTATTTCGGGAGGGACTACAATGAGCAGTTCTTC; cdr3_aa: CASSYFGRDYNEQFF
j_call: TRBJ2-3; clone_size: few; v_call: TRBV28; d_call: NA; cdr3_nt: TGTGCCAGCAGTGACAAACCGGGGGCAGATACGCAGTATTTT; cdr3_aa: CASSDKPGADTQYF
j_call: TRBJ1-5; clone_size: many; v_call: TRBV12-3/TRBV12-4; d_call: NA; cdr3_nt: TGTGCCAGCAGTTTAAGTGGGCAGGGGCAACAGCCCCAGCATTTT; cdr3_aa: CASSLSGQGQQPQHF
j_call: TRBJ2-3; clone_size: many; v_call: TRBV7-9; d_call: TRBD2; cdr3_nt: TGTGCCAGCAGCTCCTGGACTAGCTCTAGCACAGATACGCAGTATTTT; cdr3_aa: CASSSWTSSSTDTQYF
j_call: TRBJ2-1; clone_size: NA; v_call: TRBV5-1; d_call: NA; cdr3_nt: TGCGCCAGCAGCGCAACAGGGATGGGGTCCTACAATGAGCAGTTCTTC; cdr3_aa: CASSATGMGSYNEQFF
j_call: TRBJ2-7; clone_size: many; v_call: TRBV7-7; d_call: NA; cdr3_nt: TGTGCTAGCAGCCCGTCTAACTCCTACGAGCAGTACTTC; cdr3_aa: CASSPSNSYEQYF
j_call: TRBJ2-7; clone_size: few; v_call: TRBV2; d_call: NA; cdr3_nt: TGTGCCAGCACATCACCGGGTCCAAGCTCCTACGAGCAGTACTTC; cdr3_aa: CASTSPGPSSYEQYF
j_call: TRBJ1-1; clone_size: many; v_call: TRBV12-3/TRBV12-4; d_call: NA; cdr3_nt: TGTGCCAGCGGTTATGAAGCTTTCTTT; cdr3_aa: CASGYEAFF
j_call: TRBJ2-1; clone_size: NA; v_call: TRBV29-1; d_call: NA; cdr3_nt: TGCAGCGTTGAATCTCGGGGGAGCTCCTACAATGAGCAGTTCTTC; cdr3_aa: CSVESRGSSYNEQFF
j_call: TRBJ2-7; clone_size: NA; v_call: TRBV5-1; d_call: TRBD2; cdr3_nt: TGCGCCAGCAGCTTTGTAATAGCGGGGGGAACCTACGAGCAGTACTTC; cdr3_aa: CASSFVIAGGTYEQYF
j_call: TRBJ2-7; clone_size: NA; v_call: TRBV6-5; d_call: NA; cdr3_nt: TGTGCCAGCAGTTACTCGACCGCTCTAGGGCACTACGAGCAGTACTTC; cdr3_aa: CASSYSTALGHYEQYF
j_call: TRBJ1-1; clone_size: few; v_call: TRBV11-2; d_call: TRBD1; cdr3_nt: TGTGCCAGCAGCTTCCCGGGACAGGAAGCTTTCTTT; cdr3_aa: CASSFPGQEAFF
j_call: TRBJ1-2; clone_size: once; v_call: TRBV6-5; d_call: NA; cdr3_nt: TGTGCCAGCAGTTACTCGAGAGGGGGTGGTGGCTACACCTTC; cdr3_aa: CASSYSRGGGGYTF
j_call: TRBJ2-3; clone_size: NA; v_call: TRBV9; d_call: TRBD2; cdr3_nt: TGTGCCAGCAGCGCCAGCCAGGGAGGGGCAGATACGCAGTATTTT; cdr3_aa: CASSASQGGADTQYF
j_call: TRBJ1-2; clone_size: many; v_call: TRBV28; d_call: TRBD1; cdr3_nt: TGTGCCAGCAGCCCTGGACAGGGGAAGGACTATGGCTACACCTTC; cdr3_aa: CASSPGQGKDYGYTF
j_call: TRBJ2-3; clone_size: NA; v_call: TRBV19; d_call: TRBD1; cdr3_nt: TGTGCCACCACCGACCCGGGACAGGACAGCACAGATACGCAGTATTTT; cdr3_aa: CATTDPGQDSTDTQYF
j_call: TRBJ2-7; clone_size: few; v_call: TRBV5-1; d_call: TRBD2; cdr3_nt: TGCGCCAGCAGCCCCGGGACTAGCGGCCACCTAGGGCAGTACTTC; cdr3_aa: CASSPGTSGHLGQYF
j_call: TRBJ2-1; clone_size: many; v_call: TRBV11-2; d_call: TRBD2; cdr3_nt: TGTGCCAGCAAGGGGAGGGAAGCCTACAATGAGCAGTTCTTC; cdr3_aa: CASKGREAYNEQFF
j_call: TRBJ1-1; clone_size: many; v_call: TRBV5-1; d_call: NA; cdr3_nt: TGCGCCACCACTTTTGGTCGGAACACTGAAGCTTTCTTT; cdr3_aa: CATTFGRNTEAFF
j_call: TRBJ2-2; clone_size: NA; v_call: TRBV7-6; d_call: NA; cdr3_nt: TGTGCCAGCAGCTTAGACAGGGAGGCTGCGAACACCGGGGAGCTGTTTTTT; cdr3_aa: CASSLDREAANTGELFF
j_call: TRBJ2-7; clone_size: NA; v_call: TRBV5-6; d_call: TRBD1; cdr3_nt: TGTGCCAGCAGCCCTGGGACAGGGAAAGACGAGCAGTACTTC; cdr3_aa: CASSPGTGKDEQYF
j_call: TRBJ1-1; clone_size: many; v_call: TRBV6-5; d_call: NA; cdr3_nt: TGTGCCAGCAGTTACTCGAATGGTCCCACTGAAGCTTTCTTT; cdr3_aa: CASSYSNGPTEAFF
j_call: TRBJ1-5; clone_size: many; v_call: TRBV12-3/TRBV12-4; d_call: TRBD1; cdr3_nt: TGTGCCAGCAGTTATACAGGGGGCAATCAGCCCCAGCATTTT; cdr3_aa: CASSYTGGNQPQHF
j_call: TRBJ2-5; clone_size: NA; v_call: TRBV25-1; d_call: TRBD1; cdr3_nt: TGTGCCAGCAGTGAACCCGGGACAGGGATGAAGACCCAGTACTTC; cdr3_aa: CASSEPGTGMKTQYF
j_call: TRBJ1-1; clone_size: many; v_call: TRBV12-3/TRBV12-4; d_call: NA; cdr3_nt: TGTGCCAGCAGAACCTCGGGGGTGAAGGAAGCTTTCTTT; cdr3_aa: CASRTSGVKEAFF
j_call: TRBJ2-3; clone_size: NA; v_call: TRBV7-3; d_call: TRBD2; cdr3_nt: TGTGCCAGCAGCTTAACGAACGGCTCTAGCGGGAGACGGTACACAGATACGCAGTATTTT; cdr3_aa: CASSLTNGSSGRRYTDTQYF
j_call: TRBJ2-3; clone_size: many; v_call: TRBV30; d_call: NA; cdr3_nt: TGTGCCTGGAGTAGTTCGTGGGTTACGCAGTATTTT; cdr3_aa: CAWSSSWVTQYF
j_call: TRBJ1-1; clone_size: many; v_call: TRBV2; d_call: NA; cdr3_nt: TGTGCCAGCAGACAGAGAGTTGGGGGGCTGCGCACTGAAGCTTTCTTT; cdr3_aa: CASRQRVGGLRTEAFF
j_call: TRBJ1-5; clone_size: NA; v_call: TRBV27; d_call: NA; cdr3_nt: TGTGCCAGCAGAGGGGCGCCCAATCAGCCCCAGCATTTT; cdr3_aa: CASRGAPNQPQHF
j_call: TRBJ1-1; clone_size: few; v_call: TRBV11-2; d_call: TRBD1; cdr3_nt: TGTGCCAGCAGCTCCCTCTTACGGACAGGAACCCCCGCTTTCTTT; cdr3_aa: CASSSLLRTGTPAFF
j_call: TRBJ2-3; clone_size: NA; v_call: TRBV5-4; d_call: NA; cdr3_nt: TGTGCCAGCAGCCCTTATTACAGCACAGATACGCAGTATTTT; cdr3_aa: CASSPYYSTDTQYF
j_call: TRBJ2-5; clone_size: many; v_call: TRBV28; d_call: TRBD2; cdr3_nt: TGTGCCAGCAGTTTGGGTGCGGGGGGGCCATCAGAGACCCAGTACTTC; cdr3_aa: CASSLGAGGPSETQYF
j_call: TRBJ1-5; clone_size: many; v_call: TRBV20-1; d_call: TRBD1; cdr3_nt: TGCAGTGCTAGCTACGGGACAGGGGAAAATCAGCCCCAGCATTTT; cdr3_aa: CSASYGTGENQPQHF
j_call: TRBJ2-3; clone_size: NA; v_call: TRBV9; d_call: NA; cdr3_nt: TGTGCCAGCAGCGTAAGTGGCAGGCTTCTCACAGATACGCAGTATTTT; cdr3_aa: CASSVSGRLLTDTQYF
j_call: TRBJ1-3; clone_size: NA; v_call: TRBV27; d_call: NA; cdr3_nt: TGTGCCAGCAGTTTGAGGGCCGACGCTCAATTCTCTGGAAACACCATATATTTT; cdr3_aa: CASSLRADAQFSGNTIYF
j_call: TRBJ2-2; clone_size: NA; v_call: TRBV6-2/TRBV6-3; d_call: TRBD1; cdr3_nt: TGTGCCAGCAAAGGACAGGGCACCTCGAACACCGGGGAGCTGTTTTTT; cdr3_aa: CASKGQGTSNTGELFF
j_call: TRBJ1-3; clone_size: NA; v_call: TRBV6-1; d_call: TRBD1; cdr3_nt: TGTGCCAGCACGCTTGTTCAGGGGGGCTCTGGAAACACCATATATTTT; cdr3_aa: CASTLVQGGSGNTIYF
j_call: TRBJ1-1; clone_size: many; v_call: TRBV7-7; d_call: NA; cdr3_nt: TGTGCTAGCAGCCGTAGGACTGAAGCTTTCTTT; cdr3_aa: CASSRRTEAFF
j_call: TRBJ2-5; clone_size: few; v_call: TRBV7-9; d_call: NA; cdr3_nt: TGTGCCAGCAGCTTCGGGACATGGGAGACCCAGTACTTC; cdr3_aa: CASSFGTWETQYF